This T cell receptor beta chain emerged from a study of breast tumors, draining lymph nodes, adjacent tissues (dated by TCRdb to 2016 to 2018). In the study overall: The study compared TCR beta repertoires across tumor, adjacent nontumor tissue and axillary lymph nodes from breast cancer patients. The study was designed to assess the relationships and possible T-cell exchange between tumor, surrounding tissue and draining lymph node repertoires in human breast cancer.

Relative to germline, V is 3 bases shorter and J is 1 base shorter, with 7 bases between their ends. The CDR3, from cysteine to phenylalanine, totals 14 residues. CDR3 DNA is the only sequence kept; it has 42 bases, read in frame from the first base. Reading the germline V gene (reference sequence) gives CDR1 MNHEY and CDR2 SMNVEV. Lymph node samples were obtained from the axillary draining lymph nodes of breast cancer patients. This sample was sequenced with an Illumina HiSeq 2000. TCR beta chain libraries were generated through multiplex PCR amplification. The amplified TCR beta chain products were analyzed by high-throughput sequencing. Through fastp at Q25 and MiXCR, TCRdb rebuilt clones from the public reads, retaining in-frame beta chains. CDR3 protein duplicates are merged, each entry listing the most common genes and DNA. Within this sample are under 250,000 distinct CDR3 sequences, with roughly 32% of them counted one time only. The top ten hold over 1.1% of the sample.

General study outcomes and caveats: The conclusion that tumor T cells originate in lymph nodes was presented as consistent with a hypothesis rather than as directly demonstrated. The data were considered consistent with the idea that most tumor T cells come from the lymph node and then expand in tumor tissue. Tumor T-cell repertoires showed less diversity than lymph node repertoires and more diversity than nontumor tissue repertoires, and tumor T-cell repertoires showed preferential V and J gene usage. In luminal-like breast cancer, tumor and nontumor tissue repertoires resembled each other significantly more than in basal-like breast cancer.

This clonotype was recorded at least ten times. Its cognate antigen has yet to be identified. Per-base quality was not reported, and no clone a single base away is much larger than it. The sample consisted of axillary lymph node tissue. The chain was built from TRBV27 and TRBJ1-5, with no reliable assignment of the D segment. The TCR originated in a female donor with breast cancer. Some clones in this sample may be carry-over from other donors' samples. The nucleotides are TGTGCCAGCAGTTTGTCGGGGAGCAATCAGCCCCAGCATTTT. This yields the protein CASSLSGSNQPQHF.